This TCR beta chain was observed in a study of shared clonotypes between healthy human individuals (dated by TCRdb to the early 2020s). Turning to the overall study: The cohort comprised a couple of women and a few men aged 18 to 49 years. Per donor, three plates each were used for CD4 naive and CD4 memory, two for CD8 naive, and one for CD8 memory. To estimate repertoire size and how much clonotype sharing occurs between individuals, the study deeply sequenced the blood TCR repertoires of about 5 healthy adults. Libraries were prepared and TCR repertoires were sequenced by different laboratories using diverse techniques, in order to increase sequencing depth and limit assay-specific biases. Per donor, leukapheresis produced somewhere between about 0.9 and 9.5 billion PBMCs.

Donors were healthy HIV-negative adults with no recently reported acute infections or vaccinations. Only Caucasian adults living in Nashville, Tennessee, USA were represented among the donors. CD4+ T cells were enriched by magnetic negative selection; naive cells were then positively selected on CD45RA, and the negative fraction formed the memory subset. Blood was collected by leukapheresis, and PBMCs were isolated by Ficoll-Histopaque density gradient centrifugation and then cryopreserved in liquid nitrogen vapor phase. Analytical flow cytometry was used to check the purity and quantity of every magnetically sorted T cell population. Each sorted fraction had its genomic DNA isolated and then quantified by UV absorbance on a Nanodrop 2000c. Overall study outcomes, separate from this receptor: Sharing across several donors was observed for 5% to 6.5% of naive CD4, 3.5% of naive CD8, roughly 2.3% of memory CD4, and about 0.4% of memory CD8 clonotypes. Compared with non-shared clonotypes, the clonotypes found in all four sorted-subset donors had higher generation probabilities. Pairwise subsampling indicated that sequencing depth was expected to affect the degree of clonotype sharing among donors. Even with the large sequencing depth, rarefaction of the sorted-subset datasets indicated that sequencing was incomplete. Because the study included only a small number of donors, the genetic and exposure-history diversity represented was limited. Sampling was limited to blood, and TCR repertoires in tissue likely differ from TCR repertoires in blood. Estimated clonotype richness was generally larger for naive than for memory subsets.

Details on this clone: The target of this receptor is not known. The sample holds no much larger clone one base away, and base qualities are not on file.

TCR CDR3 regions were amplified from genomic DNA by multiplex PCR using the deep immunoSEQ assay. Extracted genomic DNA from each cell subset was spread evenly across all wells of several immunoSEQ 96-well plates, with each plate serving as a replicate. For sorted subsets, each replicate PCR was loaded with roughly 0.2 ug genomic DNA, equivalent to about 33,000 T cell genomes. The purified libraries were quantified using a Qubit 3.0 fluorometer, sized with a Bioanalyzer 2100, and then quantified again using the KAPA Library Quantification kit. Every immunoSEQ 96-well plate was sequenced on a separate single-read 150-cycle Illumina NextSeq 550 flow cell. Per the authors' processing: Because only junctional sequences without quality scores were contained in the immunoSEQ output, filtering matching that applied to full-length reads could not be performed. Sequences were annotated with PyIR, a Python wrapper for IgBLAST v1.9, and V/J genes and CDR3 were assigned using IMGT germline references. Any read was removed if the V/J assignment was weak (E-value above 1e-6), the CDR3 was missing, or the read contained stop codons, out-of-frame junctions, or ambiguous translated residues. V3J clonotypes were defined by identical inferred V gene, J gene, and CDR3 amino acid sequence. The percentage overlap between two repertoires was calculated by dividing the number of shared unique clonotypes by the size of the smaller repertoire. Repertoire richness was assessed with RTK rarefaction, the Chao1 estimator, and Recon v2.1 estimates of unobserved clonotypes. For all TCRbeta clonotypes obtained by the gDNA method from a few donors, generation probabilities were computed with OLGA. TCRdb stores this immuneACCESS table with in-frame sequences only. Part of the clones is absent; in the studies checked, under half of the shortfall reflects unresolved V genes, and no reason is known for the rest. The V and J calls and clone size are taken from that table; D and trimming were inferred from the DNA. The sample table records over 1.4 million clones; about 96% of these occur just once. The ten largest clones represent approximately 1.1% of the sample.

The CDR3, cysteine through phenylalanine, is 15 amino acids long. Only the CDR3 portion is preserved as DNA: 45 bases, with reading frame beginning at the first base. A distance of 14 bases separates the germline ends of V and J, which lose 5 bases and 2 bases respectively. The CDR1 and CDR2 encoded by the germline V gene are SGHVS and FNYEAQ. The specimen sequenced was naive CD4+ T cells sorted from blood. Reading the label with the study, this specimen's cell subset or site is: CD45RA+ positively selected. The clonotype was recovered from a man aged 25-45 years in good health. This chain is built from TRBV7-6 and TRBJ2-3, with no D gene named confidently. The CDR3 protein: CASSPQHTSTDTQYF. The bases read TGTGCCAGCAGCCCACAGCACACTTCCACAGATACGCAGTATTTT.